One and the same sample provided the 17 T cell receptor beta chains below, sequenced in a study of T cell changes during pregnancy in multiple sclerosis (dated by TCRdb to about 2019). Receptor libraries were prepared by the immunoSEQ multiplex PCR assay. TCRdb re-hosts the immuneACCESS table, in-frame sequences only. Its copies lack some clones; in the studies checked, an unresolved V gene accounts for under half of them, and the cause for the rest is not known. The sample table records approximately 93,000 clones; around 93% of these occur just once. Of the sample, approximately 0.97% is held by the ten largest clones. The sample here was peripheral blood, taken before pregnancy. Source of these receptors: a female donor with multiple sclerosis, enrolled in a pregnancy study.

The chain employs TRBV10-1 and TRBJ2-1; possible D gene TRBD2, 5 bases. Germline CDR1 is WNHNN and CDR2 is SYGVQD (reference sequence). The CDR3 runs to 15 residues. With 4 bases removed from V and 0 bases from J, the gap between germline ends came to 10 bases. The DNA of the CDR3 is TGCGCCAGCAGTGGTGCGGGCAGCTCCTACAATGAGCAGTTCTTC. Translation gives CASSGAGSSYNEQFF.

The CDR3 region has the DNA TGTGCCAGCAGCTTGGACAGTTGGAACACCGGGGAGCTGTTTTTT. This encodes CASSLDSWNTGELFF. The chain joins TRBV5-4 to TRBJ2-2, with D hard to call. This CDR3 region has 15 residues. V lost 0 bases and J 1 base, leaving 7 bases between the germline ends. In germline, CDR1 is SGHNT, CDR2 YYREEE (reference sequence).

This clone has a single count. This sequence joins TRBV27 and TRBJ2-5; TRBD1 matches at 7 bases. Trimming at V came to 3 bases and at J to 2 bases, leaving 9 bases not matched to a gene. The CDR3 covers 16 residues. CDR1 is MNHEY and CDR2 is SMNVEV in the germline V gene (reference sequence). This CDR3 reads CASSFPDRPNQETQYF. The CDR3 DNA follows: TGTGCCAGCAGTTTTCCGGACAGGCCGAATCAAGAGACCCAGTACTTC.

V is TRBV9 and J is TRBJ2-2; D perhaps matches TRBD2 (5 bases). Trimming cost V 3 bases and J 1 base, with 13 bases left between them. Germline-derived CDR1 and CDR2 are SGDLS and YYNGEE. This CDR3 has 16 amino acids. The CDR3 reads CASSAPEALNTGELFF. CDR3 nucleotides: TGTGCCAGCAGCGCCCCGGAGGCATTGAACACCGGGGAGCTGTTTTTT.

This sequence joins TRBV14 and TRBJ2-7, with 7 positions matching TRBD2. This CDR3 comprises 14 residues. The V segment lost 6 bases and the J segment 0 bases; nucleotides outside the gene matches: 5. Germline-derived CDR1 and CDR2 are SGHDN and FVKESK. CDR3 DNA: TGTGCCAGCAGTTTCGGGGGGAGCTCCTACGAGCAGTACTTC. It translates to CASSFGGSSYEQYF. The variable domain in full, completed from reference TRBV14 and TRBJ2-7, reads EAGVTQFPSHSVIEKGQTVTLRCDPISGHDNLYWYRRVMGKEIKFLLHFVKESKQDESGMPNNRFLAERTGGTYSTLKVQPAELEDSGVYFCASSFGGSSYEQYFGPGTRLTVT.

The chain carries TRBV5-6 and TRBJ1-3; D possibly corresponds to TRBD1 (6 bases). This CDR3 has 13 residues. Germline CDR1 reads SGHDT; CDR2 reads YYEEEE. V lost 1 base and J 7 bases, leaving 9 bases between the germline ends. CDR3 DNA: TGTGCCAGCAGCTTGCGGGGGGCCAACACCATATATTTT. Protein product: CASSLRGANTIYF.

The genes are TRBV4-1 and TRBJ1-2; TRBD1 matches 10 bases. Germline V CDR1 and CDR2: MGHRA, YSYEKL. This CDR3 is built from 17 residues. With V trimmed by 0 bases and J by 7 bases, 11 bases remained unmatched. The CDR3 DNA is TGCGCCAGCAGCCAAGATAGGGGGGGACAGGGGTTGTTTGGCTACACCTTC. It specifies CASSQDRGGQGLFGYTF.

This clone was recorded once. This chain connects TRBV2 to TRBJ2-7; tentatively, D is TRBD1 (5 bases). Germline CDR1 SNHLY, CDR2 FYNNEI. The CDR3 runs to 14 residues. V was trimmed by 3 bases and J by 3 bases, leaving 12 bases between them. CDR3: CASSDGNRSYEQYF. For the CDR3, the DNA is TGTGCCAGCAGTGATGGTAACAGGAGCTACGAGCAGTACTTC.

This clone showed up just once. The CDR3 DNA is TGTGCCAGCAGTTACTTGACAGGGAATCAATACGAGCAGTACTTC. Protein: CASSYLTGNQYEQYF. The chain combines TRBV6-5 with TRBJ2-7, with TRBD1 matching 7 bases. Per the germline V gene, CDR1 is MNHEY and CDR2 is SVGAGI. Trimming removed 1 base from V and 4 bases from J; junction bases left unmatched: 7. The CDR3 extends over 15 amino acids.

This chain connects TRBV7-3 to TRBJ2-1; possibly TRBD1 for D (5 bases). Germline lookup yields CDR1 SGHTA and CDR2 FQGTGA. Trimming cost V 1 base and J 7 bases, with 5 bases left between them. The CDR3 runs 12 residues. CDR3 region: CASSLKGNEQFF. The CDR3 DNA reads TGTGCCAGCAGCTTAAAGGGGAATGAGCAGTTCTTC.

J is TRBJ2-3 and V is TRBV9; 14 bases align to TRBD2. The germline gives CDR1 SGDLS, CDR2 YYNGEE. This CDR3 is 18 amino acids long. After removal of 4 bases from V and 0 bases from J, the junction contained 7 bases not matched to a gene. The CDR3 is CASSHGTSGGSSTDTQYF. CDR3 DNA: TGTGCCAGCAGCCACGGGACTAGCGGGGGTTCTAGCACAGATACGCAGTATTTT.

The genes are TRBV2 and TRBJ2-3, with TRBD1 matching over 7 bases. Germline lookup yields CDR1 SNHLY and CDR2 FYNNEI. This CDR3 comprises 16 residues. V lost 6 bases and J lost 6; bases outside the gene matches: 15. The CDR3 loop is CASSDFRDRGPDTQYF. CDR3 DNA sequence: TGTGCCAGCAGCGACTTCCGGGACAGAGGTCCGGATACGCAGTATTTT.

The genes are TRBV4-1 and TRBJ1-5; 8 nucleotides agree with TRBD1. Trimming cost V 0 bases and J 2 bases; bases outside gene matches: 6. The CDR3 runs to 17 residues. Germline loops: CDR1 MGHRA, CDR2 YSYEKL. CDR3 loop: CASSQEVQTGGNQPQHF. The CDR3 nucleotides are TGCGCCAGCAGCCAAGAAGTCCAGACAGGGGGCAATCAGCCCCAGCATTTT.

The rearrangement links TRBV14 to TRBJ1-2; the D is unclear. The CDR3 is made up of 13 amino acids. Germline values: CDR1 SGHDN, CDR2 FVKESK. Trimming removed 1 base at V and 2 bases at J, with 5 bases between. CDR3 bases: TGTGCCAGCAGCCAAGGAGTGAACTATGGCTACACCTTC. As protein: CASSQGVNYGYTF.

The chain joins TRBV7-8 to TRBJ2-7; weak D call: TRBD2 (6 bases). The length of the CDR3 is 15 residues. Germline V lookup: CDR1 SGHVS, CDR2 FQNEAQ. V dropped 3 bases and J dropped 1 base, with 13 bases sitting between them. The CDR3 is CASSFGGGPSYEQYF. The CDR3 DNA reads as TGTGCCAGCAGCTTTGGGGGAGGCCCTTCCTACGAGCAGTACTTC. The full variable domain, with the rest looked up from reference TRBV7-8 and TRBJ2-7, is GAGVSQSPRYKVAKRGQDVALRCDPISGHVSLFWYQQALGQGPEFLTYFQNEAQLDKSGLPSDRFFAERPEGSVSTLKIQRTQQEDSAVYLCASSFGGGPSYEQYFGPGTRLTVT.

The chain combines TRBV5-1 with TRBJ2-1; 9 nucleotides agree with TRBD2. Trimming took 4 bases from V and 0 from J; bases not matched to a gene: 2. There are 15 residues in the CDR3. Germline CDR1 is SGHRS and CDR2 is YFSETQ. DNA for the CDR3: TGCGCCAGCAGCAGTAGCGGGGGCTCCTACAATGAGCAGTTCTTC. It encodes CASSSSGGSYNEQFF.

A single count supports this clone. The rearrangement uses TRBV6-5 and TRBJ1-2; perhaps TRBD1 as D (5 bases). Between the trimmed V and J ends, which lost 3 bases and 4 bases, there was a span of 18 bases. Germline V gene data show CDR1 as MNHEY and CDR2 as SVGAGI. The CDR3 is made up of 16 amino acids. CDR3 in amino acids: CASSYIQGGNFYGYTF. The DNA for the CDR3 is TGTGCCAGCAGTTATATCCAGGGAGGGAATTTCTATGGCTACACCTTC.